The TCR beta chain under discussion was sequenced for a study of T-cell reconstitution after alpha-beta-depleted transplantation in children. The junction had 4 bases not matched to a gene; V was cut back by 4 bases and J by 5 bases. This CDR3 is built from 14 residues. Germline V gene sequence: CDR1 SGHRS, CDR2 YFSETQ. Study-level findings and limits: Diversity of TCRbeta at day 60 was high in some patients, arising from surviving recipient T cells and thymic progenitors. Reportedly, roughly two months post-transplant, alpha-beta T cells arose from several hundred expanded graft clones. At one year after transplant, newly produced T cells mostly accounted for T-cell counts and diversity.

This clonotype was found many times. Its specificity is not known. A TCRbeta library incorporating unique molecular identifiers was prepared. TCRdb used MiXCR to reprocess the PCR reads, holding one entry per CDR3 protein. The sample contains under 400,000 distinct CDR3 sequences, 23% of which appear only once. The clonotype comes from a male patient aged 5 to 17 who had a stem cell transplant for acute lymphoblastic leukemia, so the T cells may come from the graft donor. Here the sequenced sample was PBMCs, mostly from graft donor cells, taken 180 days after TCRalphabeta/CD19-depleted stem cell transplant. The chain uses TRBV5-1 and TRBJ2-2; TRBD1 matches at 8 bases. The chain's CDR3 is CASSLTGETGELFF. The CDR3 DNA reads TGCGCCAGCAGCCTGACAGGGGAGACCGGGGAGCTGTTTTTT.